These T cell receptor beta chains were read from a single sample in a study of T cells in Graves' hyperthyroidism and ophthalmopathy. TCRdb analysed the multiplex PCR reads with MiXCR anew, one entry per CDR3 protein. The sample consists of over 700,000 distinct CDR3 sequences, about two fifths of them appearing once. Material for sequencing was blood. The receptor source for this set is a man younger than 35 with Graves' hyperthyroidism. The conserved cysteine and the conserved F or W are not part of the CDR3 here.

v_gene: TRBV20-1
j_gene: TRBJ2-7
CDR3aa: SADNDSSYEQY

v_gene: TRBV25-1
j_gene: TRBJ1-1
CDR3aa: ASSDPEDRNTEAF

v_gene: TRBV11-1
j_gene: TRBJ1-5
CDR3aa: ASSPKGNNQPQH

v_gene: TRBV20-1
j_gene: TRBJ1-4
CDR3aa: SVEGENEKLF

v_gene: TRBV6-5
j_gene: TRBJ1-1
CDR3aa: ASSYRGGTEAF

v_gene: TRBV5-1
j_gene: TRBJ1-2
CDR3aa: ASSLVAGGDYGYT

v_gene: TRBV9
j_gene: TRBJ1-1
CDR3aa: ASSGVSGNTEAF

v_gene: TRBV5-1
j_gene: TRBJ2-7
CDR3aa: ASSLTGSDEQY

v_gene: TRBV19
j_gene: TRBJ1-1
CDR3aa: ASSIGWRQVWTEAF

v_gene: TRBV6-5
j_gene: TRBJ1-4
CDR3aa: ASRAFATPTNEKLF

v_gene: TRBV9
j_gene: TRBJ1-2
CDR3aa: ASSVQTGGDYGYT